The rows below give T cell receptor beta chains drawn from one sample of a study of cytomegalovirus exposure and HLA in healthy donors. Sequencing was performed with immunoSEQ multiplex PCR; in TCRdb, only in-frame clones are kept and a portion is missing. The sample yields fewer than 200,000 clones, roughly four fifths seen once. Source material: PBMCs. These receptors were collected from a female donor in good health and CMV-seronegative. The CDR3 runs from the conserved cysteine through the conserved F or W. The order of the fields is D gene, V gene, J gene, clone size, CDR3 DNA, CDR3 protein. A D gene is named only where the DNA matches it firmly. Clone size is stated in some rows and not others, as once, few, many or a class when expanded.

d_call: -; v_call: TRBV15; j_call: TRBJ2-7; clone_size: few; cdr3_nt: TGTGCCACCAGCAGAGATCGCGGGGACCACGAGCAGTACTTC; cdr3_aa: CATSRDRGDHEQYF
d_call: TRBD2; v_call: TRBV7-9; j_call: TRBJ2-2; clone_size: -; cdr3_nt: TGTGCCAGCAGCTTAGAGCGGGGGGGCCCTGGGCTGTTTTTT; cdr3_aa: CASSLERGGPGLFF
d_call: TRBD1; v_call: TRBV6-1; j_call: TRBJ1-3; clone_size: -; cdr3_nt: TGTGCCAGCAGGCGGGACAGGGATATTAACACCATATATTTT; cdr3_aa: CASRRDRDINTIYF
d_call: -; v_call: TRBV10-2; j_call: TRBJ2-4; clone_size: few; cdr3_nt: TGCGCCCCGGGGGAGAAAAACATTCAGTACTTC; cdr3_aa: CAPGEKNIQYF
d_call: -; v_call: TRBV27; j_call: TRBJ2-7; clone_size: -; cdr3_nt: TGTGCCACCCAACCGAGTTTATCCTACGAGCAGTACTTC; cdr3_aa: CATQPSLSYEQYF
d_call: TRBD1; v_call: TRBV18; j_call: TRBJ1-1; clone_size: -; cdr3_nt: TGTGCCAGCTCGCCGACAGGGGTTAACACTGAAGCTTTCTTT; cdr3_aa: CASSPTGVNTEAFF
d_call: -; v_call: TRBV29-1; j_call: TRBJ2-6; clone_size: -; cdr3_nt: TGCAAAGGAAGGGGGTTACGCTCTGGGGCCAACGTCCTGACTTTC; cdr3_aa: CKGRGLRSGANVLTF
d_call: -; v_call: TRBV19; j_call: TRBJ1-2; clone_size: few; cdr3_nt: TGTGCCAGTATTGACCGGGGTAAACCTAACTATGGCTACACCTTC; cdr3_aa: CASIDRGKPNYGYTF
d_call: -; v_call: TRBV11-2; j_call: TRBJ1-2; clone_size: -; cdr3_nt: TGTGCCAGCAGCTTCGGTAGAGCTAACTATGGCTACACCTTC; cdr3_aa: CASSFGRANYGYTF
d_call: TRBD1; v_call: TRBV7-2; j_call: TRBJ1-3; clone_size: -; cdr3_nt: TGTGCCAGCAGCTTGGGACAGCTAAACACCATATATTTT; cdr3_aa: CASSLGQLNTIYF
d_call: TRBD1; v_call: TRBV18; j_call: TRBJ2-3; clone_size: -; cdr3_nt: TGTGCCAGCTCACCACAGGGGGCAAGGACAGATACGCAGTATTTT; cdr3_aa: CASSPQGARTDTQYF
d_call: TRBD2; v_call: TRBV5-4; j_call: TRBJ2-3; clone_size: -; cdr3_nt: TGTGCCAGCAGCCCGAGCGGGAGGGACACAGATACGCAGTATTTT; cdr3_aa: CASSPSGRDTDTQYF
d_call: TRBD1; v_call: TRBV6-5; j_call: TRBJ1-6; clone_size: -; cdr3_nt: TGTGCCAGCAGAACAGGGACAGGGGAATCACCCCTCCACTTT; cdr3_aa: CASRTGTGESPLHF
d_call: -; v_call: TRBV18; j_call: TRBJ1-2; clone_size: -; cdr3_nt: TGTGCCAGCTCACCACCGATGAGTAGCACTTCTGGCTACACCTTC; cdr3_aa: CASSPPMSSTSGYTF
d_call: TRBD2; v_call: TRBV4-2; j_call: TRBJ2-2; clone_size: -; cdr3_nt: TGTGCCAGCAGGTCTCCGGGACTAGCAGGAACCGGGGAGCTGTTTTTT; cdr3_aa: CASRSPGLAGTGELFF
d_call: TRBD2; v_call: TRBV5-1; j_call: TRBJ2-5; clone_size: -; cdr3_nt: TGCGCCAGCAGCCTACCCCTAGCGGGGGGGCCAGAGACCCAGTACTTC; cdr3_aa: CASSLPLAGGPETQYF
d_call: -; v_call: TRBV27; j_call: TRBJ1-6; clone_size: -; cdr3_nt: TGTGCCAGCAGTTTCAACTATAATTCACCCCTCCACTTT; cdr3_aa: CASSFNYNSPLHF